Sequencing of this T cell receptor (beta chain) was carried out in a study of cytomegalovirus exposure and HLA in healthy donors. Whole-study findings and limits: Cytomegalovirus status was reportedly diagnosed by the classifier with high specificity and sensitivity.

The donors were members of the validation cohort, which comprised 120 subjects and was separate from the first cohort of roughly 700 subjects. The CDR3 consists of 17 residues. This clone was detected only a few times. Its antigen is not identified. Sequenced by immunoSEQ multiplex PCR; TCRdb stores in-frame clones only, minus some. Here the sample spans 120,000 or so clones, about 89% being singletons. Sequenced material: PBMCs. This receptor was obtained from a woman younger than 35 in good health and CMV-seronegative. The chain combines TRBV21-1 with TRBJ2-1; TRBD2, the D gene given by the table, was not confirmed from the DNA. TRBV21-1 is designated a pseudogene. CDR3 sequence reads: CASSGKTSGRDDNEQFF. The CDR3 DNA reads as TGTGCCAGCAGCGGAAAGACTAGCGGGAGGGATGACAATGAGCAGTTCTTC.